Following are 24 T cell receptor beta chains from one sample sequenced in a study of monozygotic twins with inflammatory bowel disease. With the 5' RACE reads reprocessed, TCRdb shows one record per CDR3 protein and no DNA. With approximately 160,000 distinct CDR3 sequences in the sample, the ten largest clones hold more than 2.5%. The sequenced sample consisted of blood. The receptor source for this set is a human donor with ulcerative colitis or Crohn's disease, or a healthy co-twin of an affected twin (not recorded which).

The chain uses TRBV6-1 and TRBJ2-6; as DNA is missing, the TRBD2 call by TCRdb cannot be tested. This CDR3 has 16 amino acids. Germline V lookup: CDR1 MNHNS, CDR2 SASEGT. Here the CDR3 reads CASTLAATSGANVLTF.

The chain links TRBV12-3 or TRBV12-4 to TRBJ1-3; lacking DNA, the TRBD1 call made by TCRdb goes unchecked. The CDR3 has 15 residues. The chain's CDR3 is CASSRRVRSGNTIYF.

The chain combines TRBV25-1 with TRBJ2-3; TCRdb's D gene call, TRBD2, goes unchecked for lack of DNA. Germline lookup yields CDR1 MGHDK and CDR2 SYGVNS. The CDR3 has 16 amino acids. The CDR3 loop reads CASSGGAGGGTDTQYF.

The genes are TRBV20-1 and TRBJ2-7. CDR3 length: 12 amino acids. Per germline, CDR1 DFQATT and CDR2 SNEGSKA (reference sequence). The CDR3 loop reads CSARDTLGEQYF.

The chain links TRBV7-9 to TRBJ2-7; TCRdb calls TRBD1, which cannot be checked without DNA. The CDR3 loop spans 13 amino acids. Germline CDR1 and CDR2: SEHNR and FQNEAQ (reference sequence). The CDR3 loop is CASSRGQGYEQYF.

The V call is TRBV7-8, the J call TRBJ2-4. The CDR3 sequence is 15 residues long. Germline values: CDR1 SGHVS, CDR2 FQNEAQ. The chain's CDR3 is CASSPRWEAKNIQYF.

The V gene is TRBV20-1, the J gene TRBJ2-3. This CDR3 region has 12 residues. Germline V CDR1 and CDR2: DFQATT, SNEGSKA (reference sequence). CDR3 amino acids: CSARITGDTQYF.

V usage is TRBV10-3 and J usage is TRBJ1-2; TCRdb selects TRBD1, and the lack of DNA leaves this call unchecked. The CDR3 covers 14 residues. Germline V gives CDR1 ENHRY, CDR2 SYGVKD. The chain's CDR3 is CAISELQGSHGYTF.

V is TRBV19 and J is TRBJ2-3; the TCRdb D gene call, TRBD1, has no DNA to confirm it. This CDR3 region has 14 residues. Germline CDR1 LNHDA, CDR2 SQIVND (reference sequence). CDR3 loop: CASSTTGQVDTQYF.

The chain recombines TRBV6-1 with TRBJ2-6; without DNA, the TCRdb call of TRBD1 cannot be checked. Germline CDR1 MNHNS, CDR2 SASEGT. This CDR3 is built from 18 residues. CDR3: CASSHRTGQLSGANVLTF.

The chain carries TRBV6-1 and TRBJ1-2; TCRdb's D call of TRBD1 is untestable without DNA. This CDR3 comprises 14 residues. Germline loops: CDR1 MNHNS, CDR2 SASEGT. The CDR3 spells CASSPGQANYGYTF.

The V gene is TRBV5-1, the J gene TRBJ1-1. The CDR3 consists of 13 residues. Germline loops: CDR1 SGHRS, CDR2 YFSETQ. The CDR3 sequence is CASSKGLAAEAFF.

The V and J genes are TRBV20-1 and TRBJ1-5; TCRdb names TRBD1, which stays unverified in the absence of DNA. CDR1 DFQATT and CDR2 SNEGSKA come from the germline V gene (reference sequence). The CDR3 contains 13 residues. CDR3 sequence reads: CSARTGGDQPQHF.

The chain has TRBV20-1 and TRBJ1-5; the D gene TCRdb calls, TRBD1, cannot be checked with no DNA. Per germline, CDR1 DFQATT and CDR2 SNEGSKA (reference sequence). This CDR3 region has 14 residues. CDR3 in amino acids: CSARGGNSNQPQHF.

The J gene is TRBJ2-7, the V gene TRBV5-6. The CDR3 is made up of 13 amino acids. The germline gives CDR1 SGHDT, CDR2 YYEEEE. CDR3 loop: CASSWVTTEEQYF.

This chain uses TRBV5-1 with TRBJ2-7; TCRdb gives TRBD1 as the D gene, but with no DNA this cannot be confirmed. Looked up from germline, CDR1 is SGHRS and CDR2 is YFSETQ. This CDR3 is 13 amino acids long. This CDR3 reads CASSRDREGEQYF.

The CDR3 loop is CSARDQRWAGGQPQHF. The chain combines TRBV20-1 with TRBJ1-5. Germline CDR1 and CDR2: DFQATT and SNEGSKA (reference sequence). This CDR3 has 16 amino acids.

The V call is TRBV29-1, the J call TRBJ2-2. The length of the CDR3 is 11 residues. Germline assignment: CDR1 SQVTM and CDR2 ANQGSEA. This CDR3 is CSCENTGELFF.

This chain links TRBV5-1 with TRBJ2-7. Germline-derived CDR1 and CDR2 are SGHRS and YFSETQ. This CDR3 comprises 12 residues. Here the CDR3 reads CASSSRTYEQYF.

CDR3 in amino acids: CASSLRLGGSVTDTQYF. The V call is TRBV5-1, the J call TRBJ2-3; the TCRdb D gene call, TRBD2, has no DNA to confirm it. The CDR3 length is 17 residues. Germline V gene sequence: CDR1 SGHRS, CDR2 YFSETQ.

The chain employs TRBV28 and TRBJ2-1; the TCRdb D gene call, TRBD2, has no DNA to confirm it. The CDR3 sequence is 14 residues long. Germline CDR1 reads MDHEN; CDR2 reads SYDVKM. The CDR3 is CASTIVLAGDEQFF.

This CDR3 reads CASKVSSPGSYEQYF. The V gene is TRBV7-8, the J gene TRBJ2-7; TCRdb designates TRBD1, a call that cannot be tested without DNA. The CDR3 is made up of 15 amino acids. CDR1 and CDR2 (germline): SGHVS, FQNEAQ.

The chain couples TRBV5-1 to TRBJ2-7; the D gene TCRdb calls, TRBD2, cannot be checked with no DNA. Germline lookup yields CDR1 SGHRS and CDR2 YFSETQ. This CDR3 region has 14 residues. The CDR3 protein is CASSEDPSIYEQYF.

V and J are TRBV27 and TRBJ2-7; as DNA is missing, the TRBD1 call by TCRdb cannot be tested. The CDR3 is 14 amino acids. Germline V CDR1 and CDR2: MNHEY, SMNVEV (reference sequence). The CDR3 is CASSLSGQYLEQYF.